This passage covers 3 T cell receptor beta chains from one sample sequenced in a study of cytomegalovirus exposure and HLA in healthy donors. PCR primers comprised 60 Vbeta and 13 Jbeta primers. Assay: immunoSEQ multiplex PCR; the TCRdb copy retains only in-frame clones and omits some. The ten most abundant clones cover approximately 4.3% of a sample with 50,000 to 70,000 clones. Sequencing was performed on PBMCs. These receptors originate from a male donor in good health and CMV-seronegative.

The rearrangement joins TRBV7-2 to TRBJ1-1, with D possibly matching TRBD1 (6 bases). CDR1 and CDR2 from the germline V gene are SGHTA and FQGNSA. This CDR3 comprises 14 residues. V lost 5 bases, J lost 5 bases, and 15 bases lay in between. The CDR3 spells CASSRSQGATEAFF. In nucleotides, the CDR3 is TGTGCCAGCAGCCGCTCACAGGGTGCAACTGAAGCTTTCTTT.

The V gene is TRBV7-2, the J gene TRBJ2-3; 7 bases line up with TRBD2. Germline trimming cut 5 bases from V and 3 bases from J; bases unmatched to any gene: 8. Germline V gene data show CDR1 as SGHTA and CDR2 as FQGNSA. The length of the CDR3 is 15 residues. The CDR3 bases are TGTGCCAGCAGCCGACTGGGCGGGAGAACAGATACGCAGTATTTT. This codes for CASSRLGGRTDTQYF.

The chain recombines TRBV28 with TRBJ2-7; D might be TRBD1 (6 bases). CDR1 MDHEN and CDR2 SYDVKM come from the germline V gene. The CDR3 has 14 amino acids. V shed 8 bases and J shed 5 bases, with 19 bases lying between them. CDR3 residues: CASRERGIKNEQYF. The CDR3, as DNA: TGTGCCAGCCGAGAAAGGGGGATTAAAAACGAGCAGTACTTC.